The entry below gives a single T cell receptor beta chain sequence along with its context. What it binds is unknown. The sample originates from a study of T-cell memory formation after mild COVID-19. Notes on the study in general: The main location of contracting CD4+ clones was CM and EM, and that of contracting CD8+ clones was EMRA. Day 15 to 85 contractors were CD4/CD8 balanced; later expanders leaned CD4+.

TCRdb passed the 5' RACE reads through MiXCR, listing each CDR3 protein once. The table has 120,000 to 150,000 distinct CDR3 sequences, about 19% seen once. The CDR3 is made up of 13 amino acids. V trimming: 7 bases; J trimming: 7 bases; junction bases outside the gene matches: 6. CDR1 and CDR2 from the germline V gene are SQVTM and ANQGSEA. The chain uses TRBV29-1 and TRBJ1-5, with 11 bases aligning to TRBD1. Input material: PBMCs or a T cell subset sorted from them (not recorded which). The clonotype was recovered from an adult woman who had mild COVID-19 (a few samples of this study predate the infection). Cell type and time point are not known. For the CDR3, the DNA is TGCAGCGCCGGGACAGGGGGTGTACAGCCCCAGCATTTT. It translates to CSAGTGGVQPQHF. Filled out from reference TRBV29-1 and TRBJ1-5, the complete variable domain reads SAVISQKPSRDICQRGTSLTIQCQVDSQVTMMFWYRQQPGQSLTLIATANQGSEATYESGFVIDKFPISRPNLTFSTLTVSNMSPEDSSIYLCSAGTGGVQPQHFGDGTRLSIL.